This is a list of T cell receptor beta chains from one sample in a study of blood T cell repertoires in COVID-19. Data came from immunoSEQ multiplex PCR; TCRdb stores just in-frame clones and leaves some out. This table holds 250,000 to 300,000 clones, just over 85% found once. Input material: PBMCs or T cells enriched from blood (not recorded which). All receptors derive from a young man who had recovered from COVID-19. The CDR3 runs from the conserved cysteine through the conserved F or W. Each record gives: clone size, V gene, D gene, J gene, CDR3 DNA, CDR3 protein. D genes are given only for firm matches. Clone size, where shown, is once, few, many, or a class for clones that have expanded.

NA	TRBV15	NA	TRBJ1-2	TGTGCCACCAGCAGAGGTCGGGGGACGGGCTATGGCTACACCTTC	CATSRGRGTGYGYTF
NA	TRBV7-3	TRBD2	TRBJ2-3	TGTGCCAGCAGCCCGACTAGCGGGAGCGCAGATACGCAGTATTTT	CASSPTSGSADTQYF
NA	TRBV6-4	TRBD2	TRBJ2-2	TGTGCCAGCAGGAGGGACTACCTAACGGCCGGGGAGCTGTTTTTT	CASRRDYLTAGELFF
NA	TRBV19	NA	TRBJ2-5	TGTGCCAGTAGTATAACCCCAGAACAAGAGACCCAGTACTTC	CASSITPEQETQYF
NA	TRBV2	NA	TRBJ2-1	TGTGCCAGCAGGGAAACAGGGTTGAGGTTCTTC	CASRETGLRFF
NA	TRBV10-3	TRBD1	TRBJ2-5	TGTGCCATCAGGGGACAGCAACCTCAAGAGACCCAGTACTTC	CAIRGQQPQETQYF
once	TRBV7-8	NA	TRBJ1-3	TGTGCCAGCAGCCCGGGACAACCTTTATCTGGAAACACCATATATTTT	CASSPGQPLSGNTIYF
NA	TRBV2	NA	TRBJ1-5	TGTGCCAGCAGTGAGGACACAGTGAATCAGCCCCAGCATTTT	CASSEDTVNQPQHF
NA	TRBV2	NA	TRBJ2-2	TGTGCCAGCAGTGTACAGGGTCCCAACACCGGGGAGCTGTTTTTT	CASSVQGPNTGELFF
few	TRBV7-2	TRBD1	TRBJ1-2	TGTGCCAGCAGCCCGCTGACAGGGGATTTTTATGGCTACACCTTC	CASSPLTGDFYGYTF
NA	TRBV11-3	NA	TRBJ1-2	TGTGCCAGCAGCGTCCCCCCCCTCCGTGGCTACACCTTC	CASSVPPLRGYTF
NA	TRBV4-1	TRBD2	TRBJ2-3	TGCGCCAGCAGCCCTATGGGACTAGCGGGATACACAGATACGCAGTATTTT	CASSPMGLAGYTDTQYF
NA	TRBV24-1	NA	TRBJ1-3	TGTGCCACCCTGGCGGGGCGAGTTGGAAACACCATATATTTT	CATLAGRVGNTIYF
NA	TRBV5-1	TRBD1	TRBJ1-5	TGCGCCAGCAGCTTGGAGGGGACAGGGAATCAGCCCCAGCATTTT	CASSLEGTGNQPQHF
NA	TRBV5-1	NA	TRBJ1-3	TGCGCCAGCAGCCCAACAGGTGACTCTGGAAACACCATATATTTT	CASSPTGDSGNTIYF
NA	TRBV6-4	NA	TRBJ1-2	TGTGCCAGCAGTGACCCTGGGACTTATGGCTACACCTTC	CASSDPGTYGYTF
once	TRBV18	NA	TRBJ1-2	TGTGCCAGCTCACCAACAGGGCATGGCTACACCTTC	CASSPTGHGYTF
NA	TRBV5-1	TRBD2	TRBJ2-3	TGCGCCAGCAGCTTGGTGTTAGCGGGGGGCCTCGGCACAGATACGCAGTATTTT	CASSLVLAGGLGTDTQYF
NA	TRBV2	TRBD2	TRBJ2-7	TGTGCCAGCAGTGGTCCGCGGGGGACTAGCGGGGGGACCTCCTACGAGCAGTACTTC	CASSGPRGTSGGTSYEQYF
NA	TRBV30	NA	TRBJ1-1	TGTGCCTGGAGTCGTCCAGGTGCTTGGAACACTGAAGCTTTCTTT	CAWSRPGAWNTEAFF
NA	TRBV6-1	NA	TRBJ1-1	TGTGCCAGCAGTGACGCCAGGGCTGGAAACACTGAAGCTTTCTTT	CASSDARAGNTEAFF
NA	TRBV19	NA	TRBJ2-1	TGTGCCAGTAGTATAGATCTATTGGGGGGGCCCTACAATGAGCAGTTCTTC	CASSIDLLGGPYNEQFF
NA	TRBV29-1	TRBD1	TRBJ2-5	TGCAGCGTTGACAGGACAGGACTAGAGACCCAGTACTTC	CSVDRTGLETQYF
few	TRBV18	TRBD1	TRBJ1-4	TGTGCCAGCTCACTTGACAGGGACGGCGAAAAACTGTTTTTT	CASSLDRDGEKLFF
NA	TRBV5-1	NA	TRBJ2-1	TGCGCCAGCAGCTTGGGAGGCTATGAGCAGTTCTTC	CASSLGGYEQFF
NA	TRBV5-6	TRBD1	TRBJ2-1	TGTGCCAGCAGCTTGACCGGGACAGGACAGTTCTTC	CASSLTGTGQFF
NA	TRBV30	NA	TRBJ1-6	TGTGCCTGGAGCCTCCAGGGGAATTCACCCCTCCACTTT	CAWSLQGNSPLHF
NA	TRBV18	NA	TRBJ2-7	TGTGCCAGCTCACGGTTGGGGGGATCCGAGCAGTACTTC	CASSRLGGSEQYF
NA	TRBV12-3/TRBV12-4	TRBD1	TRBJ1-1	TGTGCCACTCGACAGGGCTCGAACACTGAAGCTTTCTTT	CATRQGSNTEAFF
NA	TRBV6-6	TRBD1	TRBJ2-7	TGTGCCAGCAGCAACCCGGGACAGCGCACCTACGAGCAGTACTTC	CASSNPGQRTYEQYF
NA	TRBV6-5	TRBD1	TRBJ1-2	TGTGCCAGCAGTTACACTGGACAGGGGATCGAAGGCTACACCTTC	CASSYTGQGIEGYTF
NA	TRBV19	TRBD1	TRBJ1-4	TGTGCCAGTAGTTTGACAGGGGCTGAACTGTTTTTT	CASSLTGAELFF
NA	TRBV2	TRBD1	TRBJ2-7	TGTGCCAGCAGTGGAGACAGGGTCGGGCAGTACTTC	CASSGDRVGQYF
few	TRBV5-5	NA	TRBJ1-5	TGTGCCAGCAGCTTGTCGCGTTTTAGCAATCAGCCCCAGCATTTT	CASSLSRFSNQPQHF
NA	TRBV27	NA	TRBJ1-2	TGTGCCAGCAGTTTATCTCGGACAGATAATGGCTACACCTTC	CASSLSRTDNGYTF
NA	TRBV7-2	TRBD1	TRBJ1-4	TGTGCCAGCAGCTCGGACAGGGAGAGTGAAAAACTGTTTTTT	CASSSDRESEKLFF
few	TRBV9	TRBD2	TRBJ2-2	TGTGCCAGCAGCTTCACTGGGGGACTAGCGCAGGCCGGGGGGAACACCGGGGAGCTGTTTTTT	CASSFTGGLAQAGGNTGELFF
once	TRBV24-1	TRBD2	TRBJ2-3	TGTGCCACCAGTGATCCGCGGGGGTCAGATACGCAGTATTTT	CATSDPRGSDTQYF
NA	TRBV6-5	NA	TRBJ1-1	TGTGCCAGCAGACAAAACCAGGGTGAAGCTTTCTTT	CASRQNQGEAFF
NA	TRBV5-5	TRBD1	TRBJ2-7	TGTGCCAGCAGCTTGGCTGGGACAGGGGCCTACGAGCAGTACTTC	CASSLAGTGAYEQYF
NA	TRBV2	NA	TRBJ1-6	TGTGCCAGCAGTAAGGGACAATTTAATTCACCCCTCCACTTT	CASSKGQFNSPLHF
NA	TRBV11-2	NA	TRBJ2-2	TGTGCCAGCAGCTCGACAGGCCGGGGCCCGCGAGGCACCGGGGAGCTGTTTTTT	CASSSTGRGPRGTGELFF
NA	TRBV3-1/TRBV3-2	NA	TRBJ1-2	TGTGCCAGCAGCCAAGGTCTTGGCTACACCTTC	CASSQGLGYTF
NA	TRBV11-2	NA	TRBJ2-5	TGTGCCAGCAGCTTAGGGGAAGGGACTGCTCAAGAGACCCAGTACTTC	CASSLGEGTAQETQYF
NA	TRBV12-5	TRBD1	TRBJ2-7	TGTGCTAGTGGTTTAGTGAACCCTGGACAGGGGTTGCGAGGGGGCTACGAGCAGTACTTC	CASGLVNPGQGLRGGYEQYF
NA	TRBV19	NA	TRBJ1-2	TGTGCCAGTAGTCCTAACCTGGGCTACACCTTC	CASSPNLGYTF
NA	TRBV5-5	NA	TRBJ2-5	TGTGCCAGCAGCTTTAGGGGGAGTTCGGGTGAGACCCAGTACTTC	CASSFRGSSGETQYF
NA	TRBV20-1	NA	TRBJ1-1	TGCAGCCTGGGCTTGAACACTGAAGCTTTCTTT	CSLGLNTEAFF
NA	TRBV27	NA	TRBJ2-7	TGTGCCAGCAGTCAACAGGGTAGCGACGAGCAGTACTTC	CASSQQGSDEQYF
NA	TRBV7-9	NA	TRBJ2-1	TGTGCCAGCAGCTTCGGGGACAAATACAATGAGCAGTTCTTC	CASSFGDKYNEQFF
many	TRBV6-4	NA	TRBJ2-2	TGTGCCAGCAGTGACTCGGAGAGGAACACCGGGGAGCTGTTTTTT	CASSDSERNTGELFF
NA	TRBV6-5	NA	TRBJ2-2	TGTGCCAGCAGCTTTGAGGCTTCGAACACCGGGGAGCTGTTTTTT	CASSFEASNTGELFF
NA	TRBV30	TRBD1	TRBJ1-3	TGTGCCTGCCAGACAGGGAGCTCTGGAAACACCATATATTTT	CACQTGSSGNTIYF
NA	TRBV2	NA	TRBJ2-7	TGTGCCAGCAGCGGGAGCGGGTTGTTGCACGAGCAGTACTTC	CASSGSGLLHEQYF
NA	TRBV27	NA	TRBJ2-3	TGTGCCAGCAGTTTGCCAGGCGACCTCACAGATACGCAGTATTTT	CASSLPGDLTDTQYF
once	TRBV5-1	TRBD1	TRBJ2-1	TGCGCCAGCAGCTTGGGGGCGGAAATACCAGGGGGTGAGCAGTTCTTC	CASSLGAEIPGGEQFF
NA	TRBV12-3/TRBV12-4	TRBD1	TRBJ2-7	TGTGCCAGCGGTCGACAGGGACCCTACGAGCAGTACTTC	CASGRQGPYEQYF
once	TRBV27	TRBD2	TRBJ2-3	TGTGCCAGCAGTTACGGACGGACTAGCGGGACAACAGATACGCAGTATTTT	CASSYGRTSGTTDTQYF
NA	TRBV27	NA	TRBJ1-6	TGTGCCAGCAGTTTATGGGTCCCTGGACTGTACTCTTCTAAGGCCTATAATTCACCCCTCCACTTT	CASSLWVPGLYSSKAYNSPLHF